This T cell receptor (beta chain) was sequenced in a study of T cells in severe cutaneous drug reactions. Germline CDR1 reads DFQATT; CDR2 reads SNEGSKA (reference sequence). The CDR3 spans 15 residues. Sequenced patients had Stevens-Johnson syndrome or toxic epidermal necrolysis caused by carbamazepine. As to this clonotype: What it recognizes is unknown.

TCR subtype-specific primers in iRepertoire multiplex PCR prepared libraries for bulk and single-cell sequencing. Multiplex PCR targeting V, D and J genes made bulk TCR beta libraries. Reanalyzing the multiplex PCR reads, TCRdb keeps one entry per CDR3 protein, without DNA. This listing includes about 9,600 distinct CDR3 sequences. Findings of the study overall: In carbamazepine-induced Stevens-Johnson syndrome or toxic epidermal necrolysis, TRBV12-4 averaged approximately 30% in blister cells and about 5.4% in PBMC.

This clonotype originated in a human donor with Stevens-Johnson syndrome, a severe cutaneous drug reaction. Sequencing was done on a sample of cells from a skin blister. The V call is TRBV20-1, the J call TRBJ2-7; checking the TCRdb D call of TRBD1 is not possible without DNA. The CDR3 protein is CSARDPGGTSYEQYF.